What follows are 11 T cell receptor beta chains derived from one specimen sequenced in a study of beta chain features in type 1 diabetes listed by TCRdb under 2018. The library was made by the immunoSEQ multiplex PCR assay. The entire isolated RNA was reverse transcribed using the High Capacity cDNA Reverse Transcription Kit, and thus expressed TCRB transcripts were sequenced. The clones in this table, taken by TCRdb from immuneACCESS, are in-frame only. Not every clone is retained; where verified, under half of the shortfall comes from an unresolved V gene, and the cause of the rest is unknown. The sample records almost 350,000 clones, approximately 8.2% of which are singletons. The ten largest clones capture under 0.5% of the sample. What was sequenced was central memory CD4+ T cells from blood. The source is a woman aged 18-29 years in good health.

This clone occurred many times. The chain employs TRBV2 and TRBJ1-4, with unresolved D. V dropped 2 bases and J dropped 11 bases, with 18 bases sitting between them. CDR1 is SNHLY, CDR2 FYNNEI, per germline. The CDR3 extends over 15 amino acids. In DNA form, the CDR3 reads TGTGCCAGCAGTGAAAACGGTCCCATAGTTGGTAAACTGTTTTTT. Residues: CASSENGPIVGKLFF.

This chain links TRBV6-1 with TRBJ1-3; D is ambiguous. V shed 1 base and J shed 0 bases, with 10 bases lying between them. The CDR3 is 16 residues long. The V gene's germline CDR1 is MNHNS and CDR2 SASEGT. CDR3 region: CASSEGSWSSGNTIYF. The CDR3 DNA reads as TGTGCCAGCAGTGAAGGGTCCTGGAGCTCTGGAAACACCATATATTTT.

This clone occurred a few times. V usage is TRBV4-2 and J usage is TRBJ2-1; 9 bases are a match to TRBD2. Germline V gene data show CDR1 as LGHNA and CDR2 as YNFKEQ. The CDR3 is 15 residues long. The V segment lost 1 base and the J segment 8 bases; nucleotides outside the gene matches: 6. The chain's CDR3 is CASSQALAGIYEQFF. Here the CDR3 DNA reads TGTGCCAGCAGCCAAGCTCTAGCGGGAATCTATGAGCAGTTCTTC.

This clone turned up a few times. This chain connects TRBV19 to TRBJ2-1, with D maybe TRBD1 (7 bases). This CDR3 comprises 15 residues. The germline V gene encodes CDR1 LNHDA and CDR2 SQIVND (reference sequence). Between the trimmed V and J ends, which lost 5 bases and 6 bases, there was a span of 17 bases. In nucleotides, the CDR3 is TGTGCCAGTAGTGAAAGGAGGGGACAGATCAATGAGCAGTTCTTC. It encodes CASSERRGQINEQFF.

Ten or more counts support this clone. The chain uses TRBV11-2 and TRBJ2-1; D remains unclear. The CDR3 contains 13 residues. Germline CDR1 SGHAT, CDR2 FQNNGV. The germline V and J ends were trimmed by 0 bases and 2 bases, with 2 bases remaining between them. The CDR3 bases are TGTGCCAGCAGCTTAGAACCCTACAATGAGCAGTTCTTC. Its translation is CASSLEPYNEQFF.

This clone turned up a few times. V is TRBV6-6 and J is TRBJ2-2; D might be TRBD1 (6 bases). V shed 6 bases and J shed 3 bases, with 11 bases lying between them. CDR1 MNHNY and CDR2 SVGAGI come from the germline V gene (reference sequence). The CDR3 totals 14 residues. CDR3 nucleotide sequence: TGTGCCAGCAGGAGGGACACTTACACCGGGGAGCTGTTTTTT. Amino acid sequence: CASRRDTYTGELFF.

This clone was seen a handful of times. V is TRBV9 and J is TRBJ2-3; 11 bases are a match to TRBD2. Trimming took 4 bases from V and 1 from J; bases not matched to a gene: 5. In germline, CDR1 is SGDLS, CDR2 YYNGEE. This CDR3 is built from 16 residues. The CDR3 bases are TGTGCCAGCAGCTTTAGCGGGAGGGCCGGCACAGATACGCAGTATTTT. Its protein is CASSFSGRAGTDTQYF.

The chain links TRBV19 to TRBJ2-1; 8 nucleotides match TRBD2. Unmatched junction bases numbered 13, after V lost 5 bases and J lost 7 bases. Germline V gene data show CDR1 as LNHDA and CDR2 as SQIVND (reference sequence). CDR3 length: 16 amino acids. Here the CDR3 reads CASSHSPLKRENEQFF. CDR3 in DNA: TGTGCCAGTAGTCATTCACCTCTGAAGCGGGAGAATGAGCAGTTCTTC.

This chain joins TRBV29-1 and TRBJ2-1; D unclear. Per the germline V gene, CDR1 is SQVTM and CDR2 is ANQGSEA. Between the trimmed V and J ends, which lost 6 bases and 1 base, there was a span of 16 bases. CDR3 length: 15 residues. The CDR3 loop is CSVATLALSYNEQFF. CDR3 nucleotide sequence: TGCAGCGTGGCAACATTGGCTTTGTCCTACAATGAGCAGTTCTTC.

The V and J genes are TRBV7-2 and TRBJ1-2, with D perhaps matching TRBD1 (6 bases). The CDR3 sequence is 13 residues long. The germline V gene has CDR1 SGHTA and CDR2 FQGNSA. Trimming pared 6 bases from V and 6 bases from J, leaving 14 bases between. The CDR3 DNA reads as TGTGCCAGCAGTACAGGGCAGGGGAATGGCTACACCTTC. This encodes CASSTGQGNGYTF.

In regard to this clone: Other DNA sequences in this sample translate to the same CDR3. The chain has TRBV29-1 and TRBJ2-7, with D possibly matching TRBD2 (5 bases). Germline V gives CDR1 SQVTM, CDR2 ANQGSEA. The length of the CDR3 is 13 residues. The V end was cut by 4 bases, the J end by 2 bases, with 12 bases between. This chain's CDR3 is CSVAGGSPYEQYF. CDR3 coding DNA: TGCAGCGTTGCCGGAGGCAGCCCCTACGAGCAGTACTTC.